The 6 T cell receptor beta chains listed next were all sequenced from one sample in a study of CD8 T cells in ankylosing spondylitis. Points from the study as a whole: A motif of eight highly homologous TCR beta variants was seen as apparently characteristic of ankylosing spondylitis blood.

Their cognate antigens are unknown. TCRdb redid the calling of the 5' RACE reads with MiXCR, one entry per CDR3 protein. The sample lists approximately 400,000 distinct CDR3 sequences; roughly 27% were seen once. Source material: blood, either unsorted or a sorted T cell fraction (not recorded which). The origin of the receptors is a male donor with ankylosing spondylitis.

This clonotype has more than one count but fewer than ten. The V and J genes are TRBV20-1 and TRBJ2-7; 10 nucleotides align to TRBD2. Per the germline V gene, CDR1 is DFQATT and CDR2 is SNEGSKA (reference sequence). This CDR3 is 13 amino acids long. The V gene end was trimmed by 7 bases and the J gene end by 5 bases; junction bases not matched to a gene: 8. The CDR3 nucleotides are TGCAGTGGGTACCGAAGCGGGAGGGACGAGCAGTACTTC. It specifies CSGYRSGRDEQYF.

This chain joins TRBV20-1 and TRBJ2-5; TRBD2 aligns across 7 bases. V lost 6 bases and J lost 5; bases outside the gene matches: 12. Germline V lookup: CDR1 DFQATT, CDR2 SNEGSKA (reference sequence). The CDR3 loop spans 14 amino acids. As DNA, the CDR3 is TGCAGTGCCCTCTCTGGCGGGAGAGGGGAGACCCAGTACTTC. Residues: CSALSGGRGETQYF.

This clonotype has only a few counts. The rearrangement uses TRBV10-3 and TRBJ1-1, with D unclear. CDR1 is ENHRY and CDR2 is SYGVKD in the germline V gene. Trimming cost V 7 bases and J 8 bases, with 20 bases left between them. CDR3 size: 14 residues. CDR3: CAITRTAPATEAFF. DNA of the CDR3: TGTGCCATCACCCGGACTGCCCCGGCGACCGAAGCTTTCTTT.

This clonotype was seen a handful of times. This chain uses TRBV24-1 with TRBJ2-2; D remains unclear. Trimming removed 5 bases at V and 0 bases at J, with 6 bases between. The CDR3 has 14 residues. Germline V gene sequence: CDR1 KGHDR, CDR2 SFDVKD. CDR3 region: CATSGMANTGELFF. The CDR3 DNA is TGTGCCACCAGTGGTATGGCGAACACCGGGGAGCTGTTTTTT.

The V call is TRBV30, the J call TRBJ1-2; weak D call: TRBD1 (5 bases). V was clipped by 0 bases and J by 7 bases, with 15 bases between them. CDR1 is GTSNPN, CDR2 SVGIG, per germline (reference sequence). The CDR3 is 14 amino acids. The CDR3 spells CAWSVPPGRGGYTF. In DNA form, the CDR3 reads TGTGCCTGGAGTGTACCGCCAGGGCGAGGTGGCTACACCTTC.

This clonotype was observed a handful of times. The rearrangement uses TRBV7-2 and TRBJ2-7; no clear D. V gave up 5 bases and J gave up 0 bases, with 8 bases separating them. Germline-derived CDR1 and CDR2 are SGHTA and FQGNSA. This CDR3 is built from 13 residues. The CDR3 loop is CASSRDFSYEQYF. The CDR3 region has the DNA TGTGCCAGCAGCCGAGACTTCTCCTACGAGCAGTACTTC.